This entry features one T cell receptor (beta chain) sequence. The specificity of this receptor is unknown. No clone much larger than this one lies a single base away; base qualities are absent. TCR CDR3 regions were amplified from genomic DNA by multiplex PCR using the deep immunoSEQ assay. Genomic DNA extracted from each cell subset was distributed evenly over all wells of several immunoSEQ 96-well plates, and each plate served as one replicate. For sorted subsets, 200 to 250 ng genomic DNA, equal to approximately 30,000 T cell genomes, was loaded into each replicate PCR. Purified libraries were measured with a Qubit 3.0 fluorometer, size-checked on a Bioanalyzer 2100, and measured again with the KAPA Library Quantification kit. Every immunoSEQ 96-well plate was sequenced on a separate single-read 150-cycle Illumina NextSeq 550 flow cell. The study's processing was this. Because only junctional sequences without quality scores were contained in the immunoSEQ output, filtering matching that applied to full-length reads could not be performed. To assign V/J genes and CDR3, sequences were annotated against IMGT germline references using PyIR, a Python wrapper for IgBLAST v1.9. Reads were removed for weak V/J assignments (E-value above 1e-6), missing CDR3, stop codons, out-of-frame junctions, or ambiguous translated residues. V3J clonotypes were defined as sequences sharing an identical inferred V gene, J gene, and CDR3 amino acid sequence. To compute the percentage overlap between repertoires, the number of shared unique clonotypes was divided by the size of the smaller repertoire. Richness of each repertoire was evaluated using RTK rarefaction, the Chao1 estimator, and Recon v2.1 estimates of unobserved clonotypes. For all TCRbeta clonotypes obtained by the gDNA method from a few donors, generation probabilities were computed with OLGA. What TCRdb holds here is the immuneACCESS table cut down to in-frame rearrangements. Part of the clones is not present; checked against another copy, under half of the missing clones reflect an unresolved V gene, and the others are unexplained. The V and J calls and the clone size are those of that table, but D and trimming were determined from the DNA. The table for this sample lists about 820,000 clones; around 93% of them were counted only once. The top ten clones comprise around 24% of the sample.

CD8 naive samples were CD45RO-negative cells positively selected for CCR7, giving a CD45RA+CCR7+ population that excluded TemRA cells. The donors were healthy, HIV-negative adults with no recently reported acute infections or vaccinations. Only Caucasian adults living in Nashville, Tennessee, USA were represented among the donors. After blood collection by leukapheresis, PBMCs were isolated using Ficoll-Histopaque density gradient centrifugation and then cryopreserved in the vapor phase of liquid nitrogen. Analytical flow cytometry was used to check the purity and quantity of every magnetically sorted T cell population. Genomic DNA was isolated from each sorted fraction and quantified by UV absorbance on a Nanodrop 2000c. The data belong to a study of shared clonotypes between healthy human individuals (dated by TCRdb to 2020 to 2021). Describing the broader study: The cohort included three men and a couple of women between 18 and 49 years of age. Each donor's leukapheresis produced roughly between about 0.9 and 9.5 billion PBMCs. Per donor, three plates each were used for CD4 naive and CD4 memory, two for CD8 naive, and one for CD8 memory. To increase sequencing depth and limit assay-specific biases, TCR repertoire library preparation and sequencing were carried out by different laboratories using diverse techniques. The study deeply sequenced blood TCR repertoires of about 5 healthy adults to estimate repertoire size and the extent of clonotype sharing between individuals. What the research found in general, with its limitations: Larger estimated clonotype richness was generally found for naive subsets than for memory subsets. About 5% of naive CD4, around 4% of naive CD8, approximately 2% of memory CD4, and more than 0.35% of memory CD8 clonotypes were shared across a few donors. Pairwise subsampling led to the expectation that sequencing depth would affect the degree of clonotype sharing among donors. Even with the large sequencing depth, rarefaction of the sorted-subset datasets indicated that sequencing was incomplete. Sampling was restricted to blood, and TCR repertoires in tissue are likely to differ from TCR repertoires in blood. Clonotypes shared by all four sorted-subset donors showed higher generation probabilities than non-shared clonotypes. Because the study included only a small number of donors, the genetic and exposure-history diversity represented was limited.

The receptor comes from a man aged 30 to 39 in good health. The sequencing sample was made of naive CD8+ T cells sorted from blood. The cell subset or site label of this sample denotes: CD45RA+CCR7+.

The nucleotide sequence is TGCGCCAGCAGCCAAGATTTCCTAGCAATCGGGGAGCTGTTTTTT. The encoded protein is CASSQDFLAIGELFF. Recombination joined TRBV4-3 with TRBJ2-2; matching of 5 bases hints at TRBD2 as the D gene. From cysteine to phenylalanine, the CDR3 is 15 amino acids long. Only the CDR3 DNA stays, 45 bases, in frame from base 1. Trimming costs V 0 bases and J 7 bases, and their ends lie 12 bases apart. CDR1 and CDR2 were assigned from the germline V gene as LGHNA and YSLEER.